These 28 T cell receptor beta chains were sequenced from one sample in a study of shared clonotypes between healthy human individuals. Terminally differentiated effector memory CD45RA+ cells were excluded by CCR7 positive selection of CD45RO-negative cells. Libraries were prepared by immunoSEQ multiplex PCR; TCRdb keeps only in-frame clonotypes and omits some of them. The sample yields about 2.1 million clones, about 93% seen once. Sequencing was carried out using naive CD8+ T cells from PBMCs. These receptors all stem from a man younger than 35 in good health. Some clones in this sample may be carry-over from other donors' samples.

Concerning this clone: Within the sample, other DNA sequences also encode this same CDR3. The chain recombines TRBV5-4 with TRBJ2-7, with D unclear. The CDR3 is 13 amino acids. The germline V and J ends were trimmed by 0 bases and 1 base, with 5 bases remaining between them. Germline CDR1 is SGHNT and CDR2 is YYREEE (reference sequence). In DNA form, the CDR3 reads TGTGCCAGCAGCTTGGAAGAGTCCTACGAGCAGTACTTC. The encoded protein is CASSLEESYEQYF.

This clone was counted between two and nine times. The chain links TRBV5-6 to TRBJ1-1; weak D call: TRBD1 (6 bases). Germline lookup yields CDR1 SGHDT and CDR2 YYEEEE. V was pared by 4 bases and J by 0 bases, with 10 bases between. This CDR3 region has 14 residues. This CDR3 reads CASSAGTLNTEAFF. The CDR3, as DNA: TGTGCCAGCAGCGCGGGGACACTGAACACTGAAGCTTTCTTT.

This clone has just a few counts. The V and J genes are TRBV27 and TRBJ1-1; D not certain. Trimming pared 5 bases from V and 4 bases from J, leaving 14 bases between. Germline V CDR1 and CDR2: MNHEY, SMNVEV (reference sequence). This CDR3 spans 14 amino acids. The CDR3 reads CASSLMAEGTEAFF. CDR3 nucleotides: TGTGCCAGCAGTCTAATGGCAGAGGGCACTGAAGCTTTCTTT.

The rearrangement joins TRBV7-8 to TRBJ2-5; TRBD2 aligns across 10 bases. Germline trimming cut 5 bases from V and 2 bases from J; bases unmatched to any gene: 8. CDR3 size: 16 residues. Germline V gene data show CDR1 as SGHVS and CDR2 as FQNEAQ. The CDR3 reads CASSPFGAGGQETQYF. The CDR3 DNA sequence: TGTGCCAGCAGCCCCTTTGGAGCGGGAGGGCAAGAGACCCAGTACTTC.

This chain uses TRBV7-9 with TRBJ1-3; D unresolved. Trimming pared 1 base from V and 4 bases from J, leaving 8 bases between. The CDR3 is 14 amino acids. Germline V lookup: CDR1 SEHNR, CDR2 FQNEAQ (reference sequence). In DNA, the CDR3 is TGTGCCAGCAGCTTAGTAGGTCAGGGAAACACCATATATTTT. Amino acid sequence: CASSLVGQGNTIYF.

J is TRBJ2-7 and V is TRBV7-2; maybe TRBD2 (6 bases). The V end lost 0 bases, the J end lost 6 bases, and 9 bases lay between the germline ends. Per the germline V gene, CDR1 is SGHTA and CDR2 is FQGNSA. The CDR3 is 13 amino acids. The CDR3 nucleotides are TGTGCCAGCAGCTTAGCTCACGGGAGCGAGCAGTACTTC. Translated: CASSLAHGSEQYF. Supplemented by reference TRBV7-2 and TRBJ2-7, the full variable domain reads GAGVSQSPSNKVTEKGKDVELRCDPISGHTALYWYRQSLGQGLEFLIYFQGNSAPDKSGLPSDRFSAERTGGSVSTLTIQRTQQEDSAVYLCASSLAHGSEQYFGPGTRLTVT.

CDR3 amino acids: CASSPLGQSQFNYGYTF. CDR3 DNA sequence: TGTGCCAGCAGTCCCTTGGGGCAGTCTCAATTTAACTATGGCTACACCTTC. The chain employs TRBV9 and TRBJ1-2; D is possibly TRBD1 (5 bases). CDR1 SGDLS and CDR2 YYNGEE come from the germline V gene. This CDR3 spans 17 amino acids. Trimming took 5 bases from V and 1 from J, leaving 21 bases between them.

The chain joins TRBV11-2 to TRBJ2-1, with D uncertain. CDR3 length: 16 amino acids. V was clipped by 2 bases and J by 6 bases, with 17 bases between them. CDR1 is SGHAT and CDR2 is FQNNGV in the germline V gene. This chain's CDR3 is CASSLYSRFGANEQFF. CDR3 bases: TGTGCCAGCAGCTTATACTCGCGGTTTGGTGCCAATGAGCAGTTCTTC.

The rearrangement uses TRBV28 and TRBJ2-5, with TRBD1 identical over 11 bases. Judging by the DNA end, TRBJ2-7 fits better; the J call may be wrong. The germline gives CDR1 MDHEN, CDR2 SYDVKM. CDR3 length: 14 amino acids. CDR3: CASSLRDRGYEQYF. Here the CDR3 DNA reads TGTGCCAGCAGCCTTCGGGACAGGGGGTACGAGCAGTACTTC.

The V and J genes are TRBV19 and TRBJ2-1, with D unresolved. V was trimmed by 1 base and J by 6 bases, leaving 13 bases between them. Germline V gives CDR1 LNHDA, CDR2 SQIVND (reference sequence). The CDR3 is 15 residues long. The CDR3 loop is CASSIGVVGPNEQFF. Here the CDR3 DNA reads TGTGCCAGTAGTATAGGGGTGGTCGGGCCCAATGAGCAGTTCTTC. Based on the CDR3 plus reference TRBV19 and TRBJ2-1, the full variable domain is DGGITQSPKYLFRKEGQNVTLSCEQNLNHDAMYWYRQDPGQGLRLIYYSQIVNDFQKGDIAEGYSVSREKKESFPLTVTSAQKNPTAFYLCASSIGVVGPNEQFFGPGTRLTVL.

A note on this clone: This same CDR3 is encoded by further DNA sequences in the sample. The chain combines TRBV7-9 with TRBJ2-7, with 7 bases matching TRBD1. The germline gives CDR1 SEHNR, CDR2 FQNEAQ (reference sequence). V trimming: 5 bases; J trimming: 0 bases; junction bases outside the gene matches: 4. This CDR3 region has 14 residues. The CDR3 DNA is TGTGCCAGCAGCCCTCGGGACAGCTCCTACGAGCAGTACTTC. Its translation: CASSPRDSSYEQYF.

The chain couples TRBV10-2 to TRBJ1-5; D is uncertain. This CDR3 spans 13 amino acids. Per germline, CDR1 WSHSY and CDR2 SAAADI. Trimming took 0 bases from V and 5 from J, leaving 5 bases between them. The CDR3 here is CASSESTHQPQHF. The CDR3 DNA follows: TGCGCCAGCAGTGAGTCCACTCATCAGCCCCAGCATTTT.

The chain joins TRBV27 to TRBJ2-2; TRBD2 matches 7 bases. This CDR3 has 16 amino acids. Per the germline V gene, CDR1 is MNHEY and CDR2 is SMNVEV (reference sequence). V lost 6 bases, J lost 6 bases, and 13 bases stayed unmatched. The CDR3 bases are TGTGCCAGCAGCCTCAGGGCCGGACTAGGGGCCGGGGAGCTGTTTTTT. It is translated as CASSLRAGLGAGELFF.

This chain joins TRBV9 and TRBJ1-2; tentatively, D is TRBD1 (5 bases). The germline CDR1 and CDR2 sequences are SGDLS and YYNGEE. V was clipped by 4 bases and J by 5 bases, with 21 bases between them. This CDR3 is built from 16 residues. CDR3 sequence: CASSPQQAAKRYGYTF. The CDR3 nucleotides read TGTGCCAGCAGCCCTCAACAGGCCGCCAAAAGATATGGCTACACCTTC.

The rearrangement uses TRBV9 and TRBJ2-4; 8 bases are a match to TRBD1. The CDR3 has 16 amino acids. V lost 3 bases, J lost 9 bases, and 14 bases stayed unmatched. Germline lookup yields CDR1 SGDLS and CDR2 YYNGEE. CDR3 coding DNA: TGTGCCAGCAGCGACCCTCGGACAGGGCGAAACGGCATTCAGTACTTC. This gives the protein CASSDPRTGRNGIQYF.

Notes on this clone: Within the sample, other DNA sequences also encode this same CDR3. The chain couples TRBV7-2 to TRBJ2-7; possibly TRBD2 for D (6 bases). Trimming took off 1 base at V and 6 bases at J, with 10 bases between the two ends. Germline values: CDR1 SGHTA, CDR2 FQGNSA. This CDR3 has 13 amino acids. CDR3 loop: CASSLGGLGEQYF. CDR3 coding DNA: TGTGCCAGCAGCTTAGGGGGACTTGGCGAGCAGTACTTC.

This chain joins TRBV25-1 and TRBJ2-1, with unresolved D. The CDR3 is 13 residues long. Germline values: CDR1 MGHDK, CDR2 SYGVNS. Trimming cost V 3 bases and J 0 bases, with 3 bases left between them. This CDR3 reads CASSELSYNEQFF. Written as DNA, the CDR3 is TGTGCCAGCAGTGAGCTCTCCTACAATGAGCAGTTCTTC. The whole variable domain, remainder taken from reference TRBV25-1 and TRBJ2-1, is EADIYQTPRYLVIGTGKKITLECSQTMGHDKMYWYQQDPGMELHLIHYSYGVNSTEKGDLSSESTVSRIRTEHFPLTLESARPSHTSQYLCASSELSYNEQFFGPGTRLTVL.

The chain couples TRBV2 to TRBJ2-7, with D possibly matching TRBD1 (6 bases). The CDR3 consists of 15 residues. V was pared by 5 bases and J by 0 bases, with 14 bases between. Germline V gene data show CDR1 as SNHLY and CDR2 as FYNNEI. The DNA for the CDR3 is TGTGCCAGCAGTATCGACAGGACCTTCTCCTACGAGCAGTACTTC. Its protein is CASSIDRTFSYEQYF.

V is TRBV7-8 and J is TRBJ2-5; TRBD1 or TRBD2 may be the D gene (5 bases each). Germline loops: CDR1 SGHVS, CDR2 FQNEAQ. This CDR3 region has 15 residues. Trimming pared 0 bases from V and 5 bases from J, leaving 13 bases between. The CDR3 sequence is CASSLAPGRGETQYF. CDR3 coding DNA: TGTGCCAGCAGCTTAGCTCCGGGACGAGGGGAGACCCAGTACTTC.

The rearrangement links TRBV4-1 to TRBJ2-7, with TRBD1 identical over 8 bases. The CDR3 has 15 residues. Germline CDR1 MGHRA, CDR2 YSYEKL. V shed 1 base, J shed 4 bases, and the junction held 6 bases outside the gene matches. Here the CDR3 DNA reads TGCGCCAGCAGCCAAGGCCAGGACAGGGTTTACGAGCAGTACTTC. This translates into CASSQGQDRVYEQYF.

This clone appeared once. The V gene is TRBV7-3, the J gene TRBJ2-1; TRBD2 agrees at 14 bases. Germline CDR1 and CDR2: SGHTA and FQGTGA. The CDR3 has 16 amino acids. V was clipped by 2 bases and J by 7 bases; unmatched bases: 4. This CDR3 is CASSLFGTSGSNEQFF. The CDR3 DNA sequence: TGTGCCAGCAGCTTATTCGGGACTAGCGGGAGTAATGAGCAGTTCTTC.

CDR3 region: CASSPKATIYNEQFF. The CDR3 region has the DNA TGCGCCAGCAGCCCCAAGGCGACTATTTACAATGAGCAGTTCTTC. The chain joins TRBV4-3 to TRBJ2-1, with D possibly being TRBD2 (5 bases). V gave up 4 bases and J gave up 4 bases, with 14 bases separating them. CDR3 size: 15 residues. Germline CDR1 is LGHNA and CDR2 is YSLEER.

As regards this clone: Distinct nucleotide sequences in the sample also encode this CDR3. The chain uses TRBV7-9 and TRBJ2-1; the D is unclear. V shed 2 bases and J shed 7 bases, with 6 bases lying between them. Per germline, CDR1 SEHNR and CDR2 FQNEAQ (reference sequence). There are 12 residues in the CDR3. CDR3 amino acids: CASSLSPNEQFF. DNA for the CDR3: TGTGCCAGCAGCTTAAGTCCAAATGAGCAGTTCTTC.

The rearrangement links TRBV7-3 to TRBJ2-3, with a tentative D call TRBD1 (6 bases). The V end lost 5 bases, the J end lost 3 bases, and 9 bases lay between the germline ends. Germline V gene lookup returns CDR1 SGHTA and CDR2 FQGTGA. This CDR3 region has 13 residues. This CDR3 reads CASSTGLTDTQYF. CDR3 bases: TGTGCCAGCAGCACAGGGTTGACAGATACGCAGTATTTT.

The V call is TRBV15, the J call TRBJ2-7; D is unresolved. The V end lost 1 base, the J end lost 5 bases, and 6 bases lay between the germline ends. Germline assignment: CDR1 LNHNV and CDR2 YYDKDF (reference sequence). This CDR3 region has 12 residues. The CDR3, as DNA: TGTGCCACCAGCAGAGTGCGAGACGAGCAGTACTTC. Translated: CATSRVRDEQYF.

The rearrangement joins TRBV11-2 to TRBJ1-2; TRBD1 might be the D (5 bases). Per germline, CDR1 SGHAT and CDR2 FQNNGV. V lost 2 bases to trimming and J lost 5 bases, with 18 bases between them. CDR3 size: 16 residues. This chain's CDR3 is CASSLSPGTSGYGYTF. CDR3 sequence (DNA): TGTGCCAGCAGCTTATCGCCAGGGACTTCAGGATATGGCTACACCTTC.

The rearrangement uses TRBV15 and TRBJ2-7; 11 nucleotides line up with TRBD1. CDR1 and CDR2 (germline): LNHNV, YYDKDF (reference sequence). This CDR3 has 16 amino acids. The trim removed 1 base at V and 7 bases at J, leaving 9 bases unmatched. The CDR3: CATSRGVGTGGWEQYF. CDR3 bases: TGTGCCACCAGCAGAGGGGTCGGGACAGGGGGTTGGGAGCAGTACTTC.

This clone has a single count. The V call is TRBV2, the J call TRBJ2-5; 9 positions agree with TRBD1. V gave up 6 bases and J gave up 4 bases; unmatched junction bases: 3. The CDR3 consists of 13 residues. In germline, CDR1 is SNHLY, CDR2 FYNNEI. The CDR3 loop reads CASREGQGETQYF. As DNA, the CDR3 is TGTGCCAGCAGAGAGGGACAGGGAGAGACCCAGTACTTC.